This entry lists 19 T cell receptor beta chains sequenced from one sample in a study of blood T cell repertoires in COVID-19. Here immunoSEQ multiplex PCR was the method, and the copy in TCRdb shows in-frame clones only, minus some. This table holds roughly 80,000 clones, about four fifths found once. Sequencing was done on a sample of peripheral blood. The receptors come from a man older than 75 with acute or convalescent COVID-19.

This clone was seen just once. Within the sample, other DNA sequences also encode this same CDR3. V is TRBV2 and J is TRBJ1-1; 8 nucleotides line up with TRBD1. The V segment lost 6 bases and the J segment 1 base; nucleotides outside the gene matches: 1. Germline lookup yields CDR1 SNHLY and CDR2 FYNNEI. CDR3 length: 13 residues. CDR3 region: CASRGQGNTEAFF. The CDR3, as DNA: TGTGCCAGCAGAGGACAGGGGAACACTGAAGCTTTCTTT.

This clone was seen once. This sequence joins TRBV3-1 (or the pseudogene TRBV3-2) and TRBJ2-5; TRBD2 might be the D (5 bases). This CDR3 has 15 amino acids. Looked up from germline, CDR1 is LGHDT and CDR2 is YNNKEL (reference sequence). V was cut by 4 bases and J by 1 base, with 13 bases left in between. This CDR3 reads CASSPPGVGQETQYF. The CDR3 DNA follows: TGTGCCAGCAGCCCCCCCGGGGTGGGCCAAGAGACCCAGTACTTC.

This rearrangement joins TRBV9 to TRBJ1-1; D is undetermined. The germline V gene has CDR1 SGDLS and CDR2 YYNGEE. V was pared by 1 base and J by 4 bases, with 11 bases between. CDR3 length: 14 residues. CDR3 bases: TGTGCCAGCAGCGTAAGTCAGGATTTCACTGAAGCTTTCTTT. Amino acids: CASSVSQDFTEAFF.

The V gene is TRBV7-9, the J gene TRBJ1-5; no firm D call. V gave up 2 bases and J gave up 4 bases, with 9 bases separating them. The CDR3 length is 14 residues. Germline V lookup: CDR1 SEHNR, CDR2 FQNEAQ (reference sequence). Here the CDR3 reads CASSLFPGNQPQHF. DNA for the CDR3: TGTGCCAGCAGCTTATTTCCCGGTAATCAGCCCCAGCATTTT.

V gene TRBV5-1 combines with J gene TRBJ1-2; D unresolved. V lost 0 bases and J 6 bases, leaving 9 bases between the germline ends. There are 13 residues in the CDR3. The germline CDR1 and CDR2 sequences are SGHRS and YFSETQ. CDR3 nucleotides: TGCGCCAGCAGCTTGGTAGGGCGGGATGGCTACACCTTC. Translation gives CASSLVGRDGYTF.

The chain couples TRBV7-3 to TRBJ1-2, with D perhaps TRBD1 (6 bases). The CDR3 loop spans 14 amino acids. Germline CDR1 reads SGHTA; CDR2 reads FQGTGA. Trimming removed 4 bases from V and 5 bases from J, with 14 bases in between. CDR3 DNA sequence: TGTGCCAGCAGCTCTCAGGACAGTGGGTATGGCTACACCTTC. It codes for CASSSQDSGYGYTF.

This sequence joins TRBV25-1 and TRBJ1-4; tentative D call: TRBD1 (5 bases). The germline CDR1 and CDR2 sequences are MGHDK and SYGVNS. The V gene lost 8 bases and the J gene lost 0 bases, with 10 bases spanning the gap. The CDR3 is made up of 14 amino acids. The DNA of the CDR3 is TGTGCCAGCGCGGGGACCGCAACTAATGAAAAACTGTTTTTT. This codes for CASAGTATNEKLFF.

The CDR3 loop is CASSLGFNGYTF. DNA for the CDR3: TGTGCCAGCAGTTTAGGTTTCAATGGCTACACCTTC. The chain recombines TRBV12-3 or TRBV12-4 with TRBJ1-2; D not certain. This CDR3 region has 12 residues. V gave up 1 base and J gave up 6 bases, with 6 bases separating them.

CDR3 nucleotides: TGTGCCAGCAGCTTAACCGGCCGGGGTAGGGGGGAGACCCAGTACTTC. Amino acid sequence: CASSLTGRGRGETQYF. This chain connects TRBV7-8 to TRBJ2-5; maybe TRBD1 (6 bases). Germline V gene data show CDR1 as SGHVS and CDR2 as FQNEAQ. The CDR3 consists of 16 residues. V lost 2 bases to trimming and J lost 5 bases, with 18 bases between them.

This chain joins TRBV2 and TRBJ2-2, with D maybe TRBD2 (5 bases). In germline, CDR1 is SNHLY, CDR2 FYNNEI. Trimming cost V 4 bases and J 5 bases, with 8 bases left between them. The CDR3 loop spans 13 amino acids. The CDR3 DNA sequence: TGTGCCAGCAGTGCTTCGGGAACCGGGGAGCTGTTTTTT. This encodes CASSASGTGELFF.

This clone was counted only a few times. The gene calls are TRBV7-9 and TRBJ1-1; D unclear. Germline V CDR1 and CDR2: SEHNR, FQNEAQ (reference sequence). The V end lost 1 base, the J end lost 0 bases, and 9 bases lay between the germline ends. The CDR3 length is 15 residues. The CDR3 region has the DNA TGTGCCAGCAGCTTAGGCGAGGCAATGAACACTGAAGCTTTCTTT. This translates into CASSLGEAMNTEAFF.

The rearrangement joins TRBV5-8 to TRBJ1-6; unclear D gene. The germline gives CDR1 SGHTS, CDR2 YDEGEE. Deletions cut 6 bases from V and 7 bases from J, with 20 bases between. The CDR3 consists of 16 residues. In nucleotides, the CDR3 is TGTGCCAGCACCCCCCGGGGTTACACATTCAATTCACCCCTCCACTTT. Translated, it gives CASTPRGYTFNSPLHF.

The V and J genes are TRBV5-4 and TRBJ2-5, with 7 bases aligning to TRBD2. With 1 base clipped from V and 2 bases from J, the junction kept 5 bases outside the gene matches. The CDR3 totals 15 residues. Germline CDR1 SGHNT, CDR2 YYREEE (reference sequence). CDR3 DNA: TGTGCCAGCAGCTTGCAGGGCGGGGGACAAGAGACCCAGTACTTC. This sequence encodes CASSLQGGGQETQYF.

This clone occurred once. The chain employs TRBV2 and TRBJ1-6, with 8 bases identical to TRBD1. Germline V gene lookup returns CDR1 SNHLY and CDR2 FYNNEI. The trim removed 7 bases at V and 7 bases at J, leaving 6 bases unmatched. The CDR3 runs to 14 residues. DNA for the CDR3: TGTGCCAGCATACGGACAGGGACGAATTCACCCCTCCACTTT. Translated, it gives CASIRTGTNSPLHF.

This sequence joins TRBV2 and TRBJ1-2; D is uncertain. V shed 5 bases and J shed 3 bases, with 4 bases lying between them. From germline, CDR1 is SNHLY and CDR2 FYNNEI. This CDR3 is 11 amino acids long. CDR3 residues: CASSSDYGYTF. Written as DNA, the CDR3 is TGTGCCAGCAGTTCCGACTATGGCTACACCTTC.

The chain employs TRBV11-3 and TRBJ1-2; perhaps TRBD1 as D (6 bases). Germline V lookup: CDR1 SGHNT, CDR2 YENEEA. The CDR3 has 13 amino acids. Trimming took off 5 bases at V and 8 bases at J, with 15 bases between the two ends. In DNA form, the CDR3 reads TGTGCCAGCAGCCCCGGGACAAAGACCGGCTACACCTTC. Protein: CASSPGTKTGYTF. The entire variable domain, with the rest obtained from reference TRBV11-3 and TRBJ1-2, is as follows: EAGVVQSPRYKIIEKKQPVAFWCNPISGHNTLYWYLQNLGQGPELLIRYENEEAVDDSQLPKDRFSAERLKGVDSTLKIQPAELGDSAVYLCASSPGTKTGYTFGSGTRLTVV.

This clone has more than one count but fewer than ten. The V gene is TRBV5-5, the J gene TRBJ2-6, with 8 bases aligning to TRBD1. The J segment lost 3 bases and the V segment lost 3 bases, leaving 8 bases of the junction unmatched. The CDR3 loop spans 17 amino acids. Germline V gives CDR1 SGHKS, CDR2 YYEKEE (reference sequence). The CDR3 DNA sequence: TGTGCCAGCAGCTACAGGGGGGTTGAAGGTGGGGCCAACGTCCTGACTTTC. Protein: CASSYRGVEGGANVLTF. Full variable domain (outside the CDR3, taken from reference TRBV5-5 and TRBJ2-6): DAGVTQSPTHLIKTRGQQVTLRCSPISGHKSVSWYQQVLGQGPQFIFQYYEKEERGRGNFPDRFSARQFPNYSSELNVNALLLGDSALYLCASSYRGVEGGANVLTFGAGSRLTVL.

The CDR3 here is CASRGSLSGNTIYF. Here the CDR3 DNA reads TGTGCCAGCAGAGGGAGCCTCTCTGGAAACACCATATATTTT. The V call is TRBV5-4, the J call TRBJ1-3; D ambiguous. This CDR3 comprises 14 residues. V was cut by 5 bases and J by 0 bases, with 9 bases left in between. CDR1 and CDR2 (germline): SGHNT, YYREEE (reference sequence). The full variable domain, rest sourced from reference TRBV5-4 and TRBJ1-3, is ETGVTQSPTHLIKTRGQQVTLRCSSQSGHNTVSWYQQALGQGPQFIFQYYREEENGRGNFPPRFSGLQFPNYSSELNVNALELDDSALYLCASRGSLSGNTIYFGEGSWLTVV.

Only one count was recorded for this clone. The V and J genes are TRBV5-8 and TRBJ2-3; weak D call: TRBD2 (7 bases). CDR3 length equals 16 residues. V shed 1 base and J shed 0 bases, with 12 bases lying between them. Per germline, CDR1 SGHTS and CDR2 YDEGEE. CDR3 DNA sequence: TGTGCCAGCAGCTTGTGGCGGGGGCCTAGCACAGATACGCAGTATTTT. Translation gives CASSLWRGPSTDTQYF.